This T cell receptor beta chain is drawn from a study of post-analysis software for immune sequencing data. Study-level results: The study found significantly lower normalized Chao1 diversity in multiple sclerosis patients than in controls. Patients carried a handful of TRBV segments more frequently than controls did, and TRBV5-6, TRBV5-1 and TRBV20-1 were among them.

Deletions cut 2 bases from V and 2 bases from J, with 13 bases between. Germline CDR1 SGHRS, CDR2 YFSETQ. The CDR3 covers 15 residues. As concerns this clonotype: What it binds is unknown.

TCR beta cDNA libraries included unique molecular identifiers. There were about 0.85 to 10 million T cells, and 400,000 to 650,000 cDNA molecules came from them. MiXCR, run by TCRdb on the PCR reads, gives a single entry per CDR3 protein. Of hundreds of thousands of distinct CDR3 sequences detected, 25% to 30% appear once; the ten largest clones hold roughly 0.57%. The receptor's source is a girl aged 10 to 17 with multiple sclerosis. This chain links TRBV5-1 with TRBJ1-1, with a possible D match to TRBD1 (6 bases). The specimen sequenced was blood. CDR3 sequence: CASSLPGTRNTEAFF. DNA for the CDR3: TGCGCCAGCAGCTTACCCGGGACACGAAACACTGAAGCTTTCTTT. The full variable domain, with the rest looked up from reference TRBV5-1 and TRBJ1-1, is KAGVTQTPRYLIKTRGQQVTLSCSPISGHRSVSWYQQTPGQGLQFLFEYFSETQRNKGNFPGRFSGRQFSNSRSEMNVSTLELGDSALYLCASSLPGTRNTEAFFGQGTRLTVV.